This T cell receptor beta chain was sequenced during a study of cytomegalovirus exposure and HLA in healthy donors. The CDR3 extends over 15 amino acids. Germline trimming cut 6 bases from V and 2 bases from J; bases unmatched to any gene: 10. CDR1 and CDR2 from the germline V gene are SGHAT and FQNNGV. There are a few counts of this clone. Its antigen is undetermined. Overall study findings and caveats: In vitro data verified a few CMV-associated chains as specific for CMV antigens. Cytomegalovirus association was assigned to about 150 TCR beta chains. Later analysis placed DRB1 highest and HLA-C lowest in TCR association rates, which differed by HLA locus.

The PCR had 60 Vbeta and 13 Jbeta primers. Original analysis: In a later analysis, the count reached about 75 million unique TCR beta chains, with around 10 million shared. The repertoire was sequenced with immunoSEQ multiplex PCR; TCRdb's copy has only in-frame clones and lacks some. Clonal size and the V and J genes are those of that table, whereas D and trimming came from the DNA. Among about 95,000 clones listed, roughly 82% were seen once. Sequenced material: PBMCs. The receptor comes from a man aged 30-40 years in good health and CMV-seropositive. This chain uses TRBV11-2 with TRBJ2-7, with 7 bases matching TRBD1. The CDR3 DNA reads TGTGCCAGCAGGTCTACAGGGGCCTCGACCTACGAGCAGTACTTC. This translates into CASRSTGASTYEQYF.